This T cell receptor beta chain was obtained from a study of beta chain features in type 1 diabetes. General study points: For Type 1 diabetes patients, all four CD4+ subsets carried TCRB CDR3s that were moderately but significantly shorter.

Sequenced material consisted of expressed TCRB transcripts (all of the isolated RNA was reverse transcribed). The method was immunoSEQ multiplex PCR; TCRdb's version includes in-frame clones alone and lacks a portion of them. The sample gives roughly 350,000 clones, 8% to 10% of which show up once; about 0.6% is in the top ten. Turning to this clone: Its antigen is undetermined.

Sequencing input: central memory CD4+ T cells from blood. The source of this sequence is a man aged 30-40 years with type 1 diabetes.

Here the CDR3 DNA reads TGTGCCAGCAGCTACCACAGGAGTGCAGATACGCAGTATTTT. This sequence encodes CASSYHRSADTQYF. V gene TRBV7-8 combines with J gene TRBJ2-3; tentatively, D is TRBD1 (5 bases). CDR1 and CDR2 (germline): SGHVS, FQNEAQ. V dropped 4 bases and J dropped 4 bases, with 12 bases sitting between them. The CDR3 loop spans 14 amino acids. The whole variable domain, remainder taken from reference TRBV7-8 and TRBJ2-3, is GAGVSQSPRYKVAKRGQDVALRCDPISGHVSLFWYQQALGQGPEFLTYFQNEAQLDKSGLPSDRFFAERPEGSVSTLKIQRTQQEDSAVYLCASSYHRSADTQYFGPGTRLTVL.